The clone carrying this T cell receptor beta chain was counted a few times. Its specificity is not known. The data were obtained in a study of OX40 agonist ivuxolimab in advanced cancers. Overall study findings and caveats: Specificity for antigen went undetermined in the expanded peripheral T cells.

The method was immunoSEQ multiplex PCR; TCRdb's version includes in-frame clones alone and lacks a portion of them. Counted here are tens of thousands of clones, over 60% occurring once; the ten biggest clones make up approximately 2.3%. The TCR was taken from an adult with an advanced solid tumor such as melanoma, head and neck, liver or kidney cancer. The material sequenced was CD4+ or CD8+ T cells sorted from blood, taken in a trial of the OX40 agonist ivuxolimab.

The CDR3 protein is CASSSTGLWGTEAFF. The DNA for the CDR3 is TGTGCCAGTAGTAGTACAGGGCTCTGGGGCACTGAAGCTTTCTTT. The chain recombines TRBV19 with TRBJ1-1, with D perhaps TRBD1 (6 bases). V was shortened by 4 bases and J by 4 bases, with 16 bases between the two germline ends. The CDR3 totals 15 residues. Germline V lookup: CDR1 LNHDA, CDR2 SQIVND (reference sequence).